This T cell receptor (beta chain) emerged from a study of blood T cell repertoires in COVID-19. The junction had 2 bases not matched to a gene; V was cut back by 2 bases and J by 2 bases. Looked up from germline, CDR1 is SGHVS and CDR2 is FNYEAQ. The CDR3 totals 15 residues. Assay: immunoSEQ multiplex PCR; the TCRdb copy retains only in-frame clones and omits some. The sample yields some 160,000 clones, around 83% seen once. The TCR comes from a human donor in a cohort sampled during active COVID-19. Sequencing input: peripheral blood. This chain connects TRBV7-6 to TRBJ2-1; TRBD1 matches 8 bases. CDR3 DNA sequence: TGTGCCAGCAGCTTAACAGGGGGGCCCTACAATGAGCAGTTCTTC. Residues: CASSLTGGPYNEQFF.